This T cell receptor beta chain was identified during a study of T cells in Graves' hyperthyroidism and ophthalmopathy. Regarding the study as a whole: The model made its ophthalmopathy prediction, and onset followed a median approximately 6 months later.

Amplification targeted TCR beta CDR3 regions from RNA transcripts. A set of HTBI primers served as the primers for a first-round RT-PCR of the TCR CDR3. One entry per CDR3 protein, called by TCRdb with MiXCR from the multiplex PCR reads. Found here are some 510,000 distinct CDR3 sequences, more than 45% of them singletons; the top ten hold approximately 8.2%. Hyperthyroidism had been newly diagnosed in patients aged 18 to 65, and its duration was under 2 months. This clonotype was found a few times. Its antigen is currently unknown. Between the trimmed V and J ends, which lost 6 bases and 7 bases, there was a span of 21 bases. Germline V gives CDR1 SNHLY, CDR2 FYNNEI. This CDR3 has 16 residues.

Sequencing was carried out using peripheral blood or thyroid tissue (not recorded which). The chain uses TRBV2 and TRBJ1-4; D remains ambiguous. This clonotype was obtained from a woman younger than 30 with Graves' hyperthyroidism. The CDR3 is CASSSTSDTNSEKLFF. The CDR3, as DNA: TGTGCCAGCAGCTCGACGTCGGATACTAATAGTGAAAAACTGTTTTTT. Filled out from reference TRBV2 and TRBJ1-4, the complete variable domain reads EPEVTQTPSHQVTQMGQEVILRCVPISNHLYFYWYRQILGQKVEFLVSFYNNEISEKSEIFDDQFSVERPDGSNFTLKIRSTKLEDSAMYFCASSSTSDTNSEKLFFGSGTQLSVL.